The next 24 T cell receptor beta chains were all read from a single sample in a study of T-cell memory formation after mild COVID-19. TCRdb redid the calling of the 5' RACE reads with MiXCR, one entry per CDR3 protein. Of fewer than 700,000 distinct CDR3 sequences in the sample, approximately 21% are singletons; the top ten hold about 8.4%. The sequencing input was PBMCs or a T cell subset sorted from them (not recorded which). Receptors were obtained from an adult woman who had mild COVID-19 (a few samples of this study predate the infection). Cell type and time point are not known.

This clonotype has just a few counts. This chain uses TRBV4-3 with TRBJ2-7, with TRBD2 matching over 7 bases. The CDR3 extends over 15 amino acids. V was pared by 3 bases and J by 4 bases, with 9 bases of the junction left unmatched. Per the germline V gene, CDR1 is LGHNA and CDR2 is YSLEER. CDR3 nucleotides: TGCGCCAGCAGCCAGGGTTCCGCTAGCGGATACGAGCAGTACTTC. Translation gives CASSQGSASGYEQYF.

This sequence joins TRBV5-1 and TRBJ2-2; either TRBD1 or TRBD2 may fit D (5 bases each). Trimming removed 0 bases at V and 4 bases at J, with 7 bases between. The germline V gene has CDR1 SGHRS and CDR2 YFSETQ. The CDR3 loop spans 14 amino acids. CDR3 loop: CASSLGDGTGELFF. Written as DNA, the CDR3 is TGCGCCAGCAGCTTGGGGGACGGCACCGGGGAGCTGTTTTTT.

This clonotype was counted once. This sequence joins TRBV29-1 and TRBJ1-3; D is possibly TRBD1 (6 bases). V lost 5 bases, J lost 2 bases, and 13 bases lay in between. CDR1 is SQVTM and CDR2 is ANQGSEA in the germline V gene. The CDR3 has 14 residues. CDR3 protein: CSVTQGLAGNTIYF. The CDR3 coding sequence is TGCAGCGTTACACAGGGTTTAGCTGGAAACACCATATATTTT.

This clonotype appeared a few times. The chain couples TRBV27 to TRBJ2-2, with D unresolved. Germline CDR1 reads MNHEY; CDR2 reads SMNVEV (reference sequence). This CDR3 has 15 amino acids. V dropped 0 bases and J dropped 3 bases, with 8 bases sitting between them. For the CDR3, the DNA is TGTGCCAGCAGTTTATCGATCAGCTACACCGGGGAGCTGTTTTTT. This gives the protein CASSLSISYTGELFF.

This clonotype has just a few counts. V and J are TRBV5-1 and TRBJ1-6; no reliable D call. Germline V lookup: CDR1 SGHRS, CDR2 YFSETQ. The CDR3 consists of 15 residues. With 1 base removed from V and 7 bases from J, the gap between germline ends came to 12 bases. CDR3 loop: CASSLNIRTNSPLHF. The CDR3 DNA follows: TGCGCCAGCAGCTTGAACATCAGGACCAATTCACCCCTCCACTTT. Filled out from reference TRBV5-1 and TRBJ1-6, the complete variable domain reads KAGVTQTPRYLIKTRGQQVTLSCSPISGHRSVSWYQQTPGQGLQFLFEYFSETQRNKGNFPGRFSGRQFSNSRSEMNVSTLELGDSALYLCASSLNIRTNSPLHFGNGTRLTVT.

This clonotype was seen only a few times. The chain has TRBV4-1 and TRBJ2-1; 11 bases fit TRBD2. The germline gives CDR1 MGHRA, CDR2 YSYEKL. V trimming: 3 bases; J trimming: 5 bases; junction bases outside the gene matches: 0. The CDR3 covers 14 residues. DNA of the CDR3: TGCGCCAGCAGCCAGGGACTAGCGGACAATGAGCAGTTCTTC. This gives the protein CASSQGLADNEQFF.

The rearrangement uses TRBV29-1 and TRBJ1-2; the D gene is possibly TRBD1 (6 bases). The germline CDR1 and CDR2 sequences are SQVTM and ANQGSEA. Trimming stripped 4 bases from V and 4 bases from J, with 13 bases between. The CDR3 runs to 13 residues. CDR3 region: CSVGNRVTYGYTF. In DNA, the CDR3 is TGCAGCGTTGGTAACAGGGTGACCTATGGCTACACCTTC.

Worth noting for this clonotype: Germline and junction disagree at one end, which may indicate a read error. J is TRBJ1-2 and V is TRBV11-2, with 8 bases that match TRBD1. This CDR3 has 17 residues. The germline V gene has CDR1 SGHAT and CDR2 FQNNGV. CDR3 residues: CASRLVRGRNDNYGYTF. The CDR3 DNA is TGTGCCAGCAGATTAGTCAGGGGGCGAAACGACAACTATGGCTACACCTTC. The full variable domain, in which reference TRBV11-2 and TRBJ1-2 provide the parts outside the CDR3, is EAGVAQSPRYKIIEKRQSVAFWCNPISGHATLYWYQQILGQGPKLLIQFQNNGVVDDSQLPKDRFSAERLKGVDSTLKIQPAKLEDSAVYLCASRLVRGRNDNYGYTFGSGTRLTVV.

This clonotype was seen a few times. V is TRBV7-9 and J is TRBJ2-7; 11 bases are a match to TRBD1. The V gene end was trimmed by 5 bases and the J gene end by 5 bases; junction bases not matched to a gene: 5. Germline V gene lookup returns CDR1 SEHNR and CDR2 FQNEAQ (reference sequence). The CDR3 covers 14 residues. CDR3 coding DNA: TGTGCCAGCAGCCCCTGGACAGGGGGCGACGAGCAGTACTTC. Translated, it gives CASSPWTGGDEQYF.

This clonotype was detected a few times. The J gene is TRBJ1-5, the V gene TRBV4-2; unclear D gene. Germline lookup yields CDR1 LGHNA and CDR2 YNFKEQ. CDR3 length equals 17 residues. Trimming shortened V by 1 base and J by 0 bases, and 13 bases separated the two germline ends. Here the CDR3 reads CASSQGSRSYSNQPQHF. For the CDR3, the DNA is TGTGCCAGCAGCCAAGGATCTAGGAGTTATAGCAATCAGCCCCAGCATTTT.

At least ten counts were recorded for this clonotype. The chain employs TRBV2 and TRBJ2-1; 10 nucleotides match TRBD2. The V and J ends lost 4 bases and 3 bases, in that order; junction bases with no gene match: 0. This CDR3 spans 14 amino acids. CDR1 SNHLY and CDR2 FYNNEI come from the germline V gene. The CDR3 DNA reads TGTGCCAGCAGTGCTAGCGGGGGCTACAATGAGCAGTTCTTC. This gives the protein CASSASGGYNEQFF. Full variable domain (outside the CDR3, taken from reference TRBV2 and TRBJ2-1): EPEVTQTPSHQVTQMGQEVILRCVPISNHLYFYWYRQILGQKVEFLVSFYNNEISEKSEIFDDQFSVERPDGSNFTLKIRSTKLEDSAMYFCASSASGGYNEQFFGPGTRLTVL.

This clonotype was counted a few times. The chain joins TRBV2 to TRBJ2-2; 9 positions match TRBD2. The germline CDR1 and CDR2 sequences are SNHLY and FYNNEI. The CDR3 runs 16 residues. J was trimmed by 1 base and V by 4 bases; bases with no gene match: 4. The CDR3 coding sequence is TGTGCCAGCAGTGCGACTAGCGGATGGAACACCGGGGAGCTGTTTTTT. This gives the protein CASSATSGWNTGELFF.

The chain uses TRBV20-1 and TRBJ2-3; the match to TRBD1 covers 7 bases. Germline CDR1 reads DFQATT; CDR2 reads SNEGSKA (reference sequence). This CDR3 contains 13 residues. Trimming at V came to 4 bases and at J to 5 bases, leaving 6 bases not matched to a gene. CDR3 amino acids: CSATDRVGDTQYF. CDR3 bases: TGCAGTGCTACTGACAGGGTTGGAGATACGCAGTATTTT.

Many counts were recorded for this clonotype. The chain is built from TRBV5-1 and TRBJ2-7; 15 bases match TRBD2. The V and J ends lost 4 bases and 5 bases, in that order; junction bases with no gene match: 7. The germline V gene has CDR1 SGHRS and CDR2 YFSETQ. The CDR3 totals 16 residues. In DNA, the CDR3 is TGCGCCAGCAGCGCACCGGGACTAGCGGGAGGCAACGAGCAGTACTTC. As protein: CASSAPGLAGGNEQYF.

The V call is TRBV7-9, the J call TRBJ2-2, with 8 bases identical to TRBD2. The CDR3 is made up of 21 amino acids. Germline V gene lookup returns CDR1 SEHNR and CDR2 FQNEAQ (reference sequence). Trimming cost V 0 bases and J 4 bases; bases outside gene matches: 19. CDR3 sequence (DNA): TGTGCCAGCAGCTTAGCCCCTAAAGTGGGGACTAGGAAGACGGGCACCGGGGAGCTGTTTTTT. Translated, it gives CASSLAPKVGTRKTGTGELFF.

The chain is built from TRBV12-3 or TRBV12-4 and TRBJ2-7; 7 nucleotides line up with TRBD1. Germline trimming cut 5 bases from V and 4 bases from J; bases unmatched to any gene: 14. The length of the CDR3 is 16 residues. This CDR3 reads CASSDSARGTEYEQYF. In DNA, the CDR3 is TGTGCCAGCAGTGACTCCGCCAGGGGGACAGAGTACGAGCAGTACTTC.

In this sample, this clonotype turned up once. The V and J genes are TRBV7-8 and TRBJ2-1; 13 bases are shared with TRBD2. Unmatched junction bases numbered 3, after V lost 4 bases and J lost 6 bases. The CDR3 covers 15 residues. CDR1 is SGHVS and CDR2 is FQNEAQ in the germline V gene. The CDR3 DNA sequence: TGTGCCAGCAGCTGGGGACTAGCGGGACCCAATGAGCAGTTCTTC. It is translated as CASSWGLAGPNEQFF.

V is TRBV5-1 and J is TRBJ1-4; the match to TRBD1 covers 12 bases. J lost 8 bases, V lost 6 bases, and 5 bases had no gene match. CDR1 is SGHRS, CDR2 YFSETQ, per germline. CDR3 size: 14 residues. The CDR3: CASKPGQGAEKLFF. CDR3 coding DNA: TGCGCCAGCAAACCGGGACAGGGGGCCGAAAAACTGTTTTTT.

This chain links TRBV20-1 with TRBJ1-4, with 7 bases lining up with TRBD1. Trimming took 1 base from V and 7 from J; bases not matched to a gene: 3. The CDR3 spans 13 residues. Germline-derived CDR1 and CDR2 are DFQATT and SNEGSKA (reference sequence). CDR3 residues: CSARARGSEKLFF. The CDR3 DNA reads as TGCAGTGCTAGAGCCAGGGGGAGTGAAAAACTGTTTTTT.

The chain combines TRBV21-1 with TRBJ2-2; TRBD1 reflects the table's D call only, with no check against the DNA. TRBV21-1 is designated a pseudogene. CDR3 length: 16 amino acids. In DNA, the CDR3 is TGTGCCAGCAGCAAAGGGGCGTGTCCTTGGACCGGGGAGCTGTTTTTT. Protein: CASSKGACPWTGELFF.

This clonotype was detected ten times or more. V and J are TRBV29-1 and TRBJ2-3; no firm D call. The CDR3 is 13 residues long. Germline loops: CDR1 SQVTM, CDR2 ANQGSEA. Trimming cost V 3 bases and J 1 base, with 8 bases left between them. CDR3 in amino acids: CSVESGGTDTQYF. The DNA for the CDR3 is TGCAGCGTTGAGAGTGGCGGCACAGATACGCAGTATTTT.

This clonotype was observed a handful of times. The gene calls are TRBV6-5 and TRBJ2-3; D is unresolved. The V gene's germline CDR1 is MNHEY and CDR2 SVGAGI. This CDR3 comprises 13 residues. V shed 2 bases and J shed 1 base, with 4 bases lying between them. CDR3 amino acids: CASSYGGTDTQYF. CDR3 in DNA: TGTGCCAGCAGTTACGGCGGCACAGATACGCAGTATTTT.

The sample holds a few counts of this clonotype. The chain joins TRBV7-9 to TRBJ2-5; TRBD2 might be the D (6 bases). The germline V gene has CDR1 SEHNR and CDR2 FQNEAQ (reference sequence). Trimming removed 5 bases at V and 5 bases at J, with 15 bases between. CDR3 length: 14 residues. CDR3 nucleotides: TGTGCCAGCAGCCCCGGTGTGAGCGGGGAGACCCAGTACTTC. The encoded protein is CASSPGVSGETQYF.

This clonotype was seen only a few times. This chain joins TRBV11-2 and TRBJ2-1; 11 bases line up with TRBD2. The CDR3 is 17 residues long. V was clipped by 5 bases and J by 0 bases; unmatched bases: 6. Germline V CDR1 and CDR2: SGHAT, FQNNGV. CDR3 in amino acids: CASSTLAGAFSYNEQFF. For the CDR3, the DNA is TGTGCCAGCAGCACACTAGCGGGAGCCTTCTCCTACAATGAGCAGTTCTTC.